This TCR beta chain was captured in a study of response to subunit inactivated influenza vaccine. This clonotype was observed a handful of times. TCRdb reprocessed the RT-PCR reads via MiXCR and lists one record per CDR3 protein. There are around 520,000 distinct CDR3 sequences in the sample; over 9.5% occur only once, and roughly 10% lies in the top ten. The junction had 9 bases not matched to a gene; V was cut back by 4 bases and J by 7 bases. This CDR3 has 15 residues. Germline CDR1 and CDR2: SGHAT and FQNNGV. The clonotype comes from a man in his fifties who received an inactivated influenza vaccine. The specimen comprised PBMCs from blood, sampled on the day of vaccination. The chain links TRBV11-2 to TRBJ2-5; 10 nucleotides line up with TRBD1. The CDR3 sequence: CASSSYRDRGGTQYF. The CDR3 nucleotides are TGTGCCAGCAGCTCATACCGGGACAGGGGAGGGACCCAGTACTTC.